This record covers a single TCR beta chain. This clonotype was counted between two and nine times. Its antigen is currently not known. The sample holds no much larger clone one base away, and base qualities are not on file. This record belongs to a study of T cell repertoires in cytomegalovirus infection (dated by TCRdb to about 2019). Study-wide context: The HLA type of each donor mattered for the analysis, because public TCR beta signatures pointed to carriage of CMV infection along with the matching HLA type. What the authors observed across the whole study: Cumulative frequency of public TCR beta family members discriminated carriers of CMV infection plus the relevant HLA type in this cohort and an independent 352-donor cohort. The ex vivo response was dominated by HLA-C-restricted CMV-specific TCR beta clonotypes, which also provided the single most frequent clonotype in two of eight donors.

Sequencing took place on an Illumina HiSeq 1500. TCRdb took the public reads, trimmed them with fastp at Q25, ran MiXCR for clone calling and kept in-frame beta chains. CDR3 protein duplicates are merged, each entry listing the most common genes and DNA. This sample has some 390,000 distinct CDR3 sequences in its table, and 15% to 20% of those were observed once. The ten largest clonotypes hold around 9.3% of the sample. The receptor was derived from a human donor in good health (CMV status not recorded). Some clones in this sample may be carry-over from other donors' samples. Sequences were obtained from PBMCs.

The CDR3 is CAISDRVLDEQFF. The nucleotide sequence reads TGTGCCATCAGCGACAGGGTTTTGGATGAGCAGTTCTTC. The chain uses TRBV10-3 and TRBJ2-1, with 7 middle bases fitting TRBD1. Reading from cysteine to phenylalanine, the CDR3 counts 13 amino acids. CDR3 DNA is the only sequence kept; it has 39 bases, read in frame from the first base. V lost 6 bases and J lost 8 bases, and the count of bases not matched to a germline gene is 7. CDR1 is given as ENHRY and CDR2 as SYGVKD, both from the germline V gene.